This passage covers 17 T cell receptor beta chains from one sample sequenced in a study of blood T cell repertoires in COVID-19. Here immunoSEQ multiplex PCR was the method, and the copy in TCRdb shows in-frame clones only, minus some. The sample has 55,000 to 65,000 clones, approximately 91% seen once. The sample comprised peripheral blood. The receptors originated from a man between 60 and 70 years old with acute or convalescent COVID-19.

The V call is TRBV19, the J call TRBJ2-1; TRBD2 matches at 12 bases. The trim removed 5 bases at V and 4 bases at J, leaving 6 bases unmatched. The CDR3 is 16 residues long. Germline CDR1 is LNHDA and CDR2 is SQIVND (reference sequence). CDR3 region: CASSGTSGRLYNEQFF. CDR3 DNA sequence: TGTGCCAGTAGTGGAACTAGCGGGAGGCTATACAATGAGCAGTTCTTC. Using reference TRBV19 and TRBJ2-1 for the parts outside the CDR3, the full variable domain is DGGITQSPKYLFRKEGQNVTLSCEQNLNHDAMYWYRQDPGQGLRLIYYSQIVNDFQKGDIAEGYSVSREKKESFPLTVTSAQKNPTAFYLCASSGTSGRLYNEQFFGPGTRLTVL.

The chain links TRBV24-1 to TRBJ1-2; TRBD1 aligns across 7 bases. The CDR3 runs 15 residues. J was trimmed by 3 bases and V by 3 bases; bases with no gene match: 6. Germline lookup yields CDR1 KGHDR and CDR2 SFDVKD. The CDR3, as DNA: TGTGCCACCAGTGATACAGGGGCAAAGGACTATGGCTACACCTTC. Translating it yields CATSDTGAKDYGYTF.

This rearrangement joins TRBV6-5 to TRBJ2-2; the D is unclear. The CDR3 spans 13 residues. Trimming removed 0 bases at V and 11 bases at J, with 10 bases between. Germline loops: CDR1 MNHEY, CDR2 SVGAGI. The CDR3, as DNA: TGTGCCAGCAGTTACTCAAGAGACTCAGAGCTGTTTTTT. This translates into CASSYSRDSELFF.

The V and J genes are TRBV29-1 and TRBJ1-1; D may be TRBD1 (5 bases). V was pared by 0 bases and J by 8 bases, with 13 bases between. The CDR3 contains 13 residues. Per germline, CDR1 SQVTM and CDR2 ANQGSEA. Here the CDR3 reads CSVEETRQLEAFF. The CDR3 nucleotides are TGCAGCGTTGAAGAGACGCGACAGTTAGAAGCTTTCTTT. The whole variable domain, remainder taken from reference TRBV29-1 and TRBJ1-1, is SAVISQKPSRDICQRGTSLTIQCQVDSQVTMMFWYRQQPGQSLTLIATANQGSEATYESGFVIDKFPISRPNLTFSTLTVSNMSPEDSSIYLCSVEETRQLEAFFGQGTRLTVV.

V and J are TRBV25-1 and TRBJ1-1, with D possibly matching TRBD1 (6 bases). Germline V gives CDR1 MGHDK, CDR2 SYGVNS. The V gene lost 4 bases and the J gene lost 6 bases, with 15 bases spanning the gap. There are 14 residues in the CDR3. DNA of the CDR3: TGTGCCAGCAGTGGCCGTTGGGGGCTCTCTGAAGCTTTCTTT. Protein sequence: CASSGRWGLSEAFF.

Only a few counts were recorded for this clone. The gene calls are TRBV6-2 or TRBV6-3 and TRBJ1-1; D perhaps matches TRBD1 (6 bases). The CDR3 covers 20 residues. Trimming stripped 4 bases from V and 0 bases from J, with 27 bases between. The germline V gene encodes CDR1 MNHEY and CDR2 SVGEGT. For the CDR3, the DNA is TGTGCCAGCAGTTTAACAGGGACGACTACGACTTTAGACATGAACACTGAAGCTTTCTTT. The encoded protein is CASSLTGTTTTLDMNTEAFF.

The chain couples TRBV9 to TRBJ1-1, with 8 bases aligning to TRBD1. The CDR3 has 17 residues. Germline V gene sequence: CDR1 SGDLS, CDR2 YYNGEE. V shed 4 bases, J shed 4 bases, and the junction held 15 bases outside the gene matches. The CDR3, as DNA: TGTGCCAGCAGCCTCACCCTGGACAGGGACGGTCGCACTGAAGCTTTCTTT. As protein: CASSLTLDRDGRTEAFF.

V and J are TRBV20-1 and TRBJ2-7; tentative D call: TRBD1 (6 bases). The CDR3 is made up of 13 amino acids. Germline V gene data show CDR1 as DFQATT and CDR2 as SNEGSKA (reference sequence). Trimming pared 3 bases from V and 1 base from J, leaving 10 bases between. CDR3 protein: CSASPDRSYEQYF. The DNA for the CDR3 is TGCAGTGCTAGTCCAGACAGGTCCTACGAGCAGTACTTC.

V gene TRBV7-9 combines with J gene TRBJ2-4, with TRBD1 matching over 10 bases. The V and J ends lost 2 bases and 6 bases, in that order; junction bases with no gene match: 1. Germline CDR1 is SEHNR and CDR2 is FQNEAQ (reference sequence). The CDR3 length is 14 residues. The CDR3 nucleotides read TGTGCCAGCAGCTTAAGGGACAGGGGAAACATTCAGTACTTC. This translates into CASSLRDRGNIQYF.

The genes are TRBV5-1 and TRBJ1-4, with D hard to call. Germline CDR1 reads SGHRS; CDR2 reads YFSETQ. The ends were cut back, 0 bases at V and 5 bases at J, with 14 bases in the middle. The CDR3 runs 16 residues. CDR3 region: CASSLAVEVENEKLFF. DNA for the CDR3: TGCGCCAGCAGCTTGGCCGTAGAGGTCGAAAATGAAAAACTGTTTTTT. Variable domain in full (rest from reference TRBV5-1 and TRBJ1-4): KAGVTQTPRYLIKTRGQQVTLSCSPISGHRSVSWYQQTPGQGLQFLFEYFSETQRNKGNFPGRFSGRQFSNSRSEMNVSTLELGDSALYLCASSLAVEVENEKLFFGSGTQLSVL.

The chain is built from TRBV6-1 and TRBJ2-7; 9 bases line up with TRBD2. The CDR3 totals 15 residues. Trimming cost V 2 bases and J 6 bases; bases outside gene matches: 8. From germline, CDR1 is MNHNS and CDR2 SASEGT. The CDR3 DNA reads TGTGCCAGCAGTGAATCGGTAGCGGGAGTTCGCGAGCAGTACTTC. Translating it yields CASSESVAGVREQYF.

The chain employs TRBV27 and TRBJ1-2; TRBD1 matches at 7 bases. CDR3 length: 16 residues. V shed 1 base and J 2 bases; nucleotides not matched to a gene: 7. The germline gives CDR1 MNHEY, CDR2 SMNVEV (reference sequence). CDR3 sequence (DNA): TGTGCCAGCAGTTTATTTGGTATCAGGGGGAACTATGGCTACACCTTC. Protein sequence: CASSLFGIRGNYGYTF.

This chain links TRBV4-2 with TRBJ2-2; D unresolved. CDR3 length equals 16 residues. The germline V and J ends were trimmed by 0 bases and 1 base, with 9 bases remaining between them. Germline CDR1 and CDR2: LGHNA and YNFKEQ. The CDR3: CASSQDGQMNTGELFF. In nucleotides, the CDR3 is TGTGCCAGCAGCCAAGATGGGCAGATGAACACCGGGGAGCTGTTTTTT.

The CDR3 here is CASSPEVVPHTYEQYF. Written as DNA, the CDR3 is TGTGCCAGCAGCCCCGAGGTAGTGCCCCATACCTACGAGCAGTACTTC. The chain is built from TRBV7-2 and TRBJ2-7; D gene uncertain. Germline CDR1 and CDR2: SGHTA and FQGNSA. V lost 5 bases to trimming and J lost 2 bases, with 19 bases between them. This CDR3 region has 16 residues.

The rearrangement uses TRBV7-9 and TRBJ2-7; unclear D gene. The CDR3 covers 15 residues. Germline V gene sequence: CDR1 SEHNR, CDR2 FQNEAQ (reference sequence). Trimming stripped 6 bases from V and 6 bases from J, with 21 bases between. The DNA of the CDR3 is TGTGCCAGCAGTCAACATAGCTCGAGTGAGAGCGAGCAGTACTTC. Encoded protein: CASSQHSSSESEQYF.

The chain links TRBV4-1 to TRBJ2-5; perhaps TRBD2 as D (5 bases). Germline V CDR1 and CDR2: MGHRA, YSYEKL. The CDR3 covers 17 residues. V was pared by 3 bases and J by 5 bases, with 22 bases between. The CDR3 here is CASSQMSLAVNVETQYF. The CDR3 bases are TGCGCCAGCAGCCAGATGAGTCTAGCAGTCAACGTGGAGACCCAGTACTTC.

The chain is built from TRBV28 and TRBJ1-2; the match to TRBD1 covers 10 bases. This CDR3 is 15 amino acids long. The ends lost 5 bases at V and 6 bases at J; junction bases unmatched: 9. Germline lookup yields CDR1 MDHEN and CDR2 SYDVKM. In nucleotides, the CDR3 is TGTGCCAGCAGTCAAGACAGGGGGCGTAGAGATGGCTACACCTTC. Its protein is CASSQDRGRRDGYTF.